This T cell receptor beta chain is from a study of T cell responses to AZD1222 COVID-19 vaccine. As to this clone: The antigen remains unidentified.

Pooled together were second doses at about 4 or about 12 weeks. Study observations and caveats: Spike-specific TCR breadth and depth rose after two AZD1222 doses. Nearly half of spike-specific TCRs reportedly target variant regions that are unmutated in the B.1.351 and B.1.1.7 variants. Scientists sampled the repertoires only once the peak T cell response had passed.

Assay used: immunoSEQ multiplex PCR; TCRdb lists only in-frame clones, some missing. The sample has roughly 99,000 clones; more than 85% are singletons. This TCR came from an adult who received the AZD1222 COVID-19 vaccine. This specimen consisted of peripheral blood, obtained 28 days after the second AZD1222 dose.

CDR3 protein: CAISVNSDESYYFGNEQFF. DNA of the CDR3: TGTGCCATCAGTGTGAATTCGGATGAATCTTACTATTTCGGCAATGAGCAGTTCTTC. The V gene is TRBV10-3, the J gene TRBJ2-1; D is uncertain. CDR3 length: 19 residues. CDR1 ENHRY and CDR2 SYGVKD come from the germline V gene. Deletions cut 4 bases from V and 6 bases from J, with 28 bases between.